This T cell receptor (beta chain) emerged from a study of regulatory T cells in long-lasting Graves disease. Arm-PCR with iRepertoire HTBI primers amplified the CDR3 regions for these TCR beta libraries. TCRdb called the multiplex PCR reads again in MiXCR, with one record for every CDR3 protein. Seen here are some 470,000 distinct CDR3 sequences, approximately 21% observed once, and the top ten hold roughly 7%. Trimming left V 4 bases short and J 5 bases short, with 21 bases between. Germline assignment: CDR1 SGHNT and CDR2 YYREEE (reference sequence). The CDR3 loop spans 17 amino acids. Time point here: persistent/refractory GD, antithyroid drugs over 5 years with positive TRAb. There was RNA extracted from PBMCs, and the TCR library was made from it.

This chain joins TRBV5-4 and TRBJ2-2; perhaps D is TRBD1 or TRBD2 (5 bases each). Material: peripheral blood mononuclear cells (PBMCs), obtained when the disease was refractory, from a patient treated with antithyroid drugs. The receptor comes from a female donor with Graves disease. CDR3 region: CASSRQMGPAGTGELFF. CDR3 DNA: TGTGCCAGCAGCCGACAAATGGGACCGGCAGGGACCGGGGAGCTGTTTTTT.